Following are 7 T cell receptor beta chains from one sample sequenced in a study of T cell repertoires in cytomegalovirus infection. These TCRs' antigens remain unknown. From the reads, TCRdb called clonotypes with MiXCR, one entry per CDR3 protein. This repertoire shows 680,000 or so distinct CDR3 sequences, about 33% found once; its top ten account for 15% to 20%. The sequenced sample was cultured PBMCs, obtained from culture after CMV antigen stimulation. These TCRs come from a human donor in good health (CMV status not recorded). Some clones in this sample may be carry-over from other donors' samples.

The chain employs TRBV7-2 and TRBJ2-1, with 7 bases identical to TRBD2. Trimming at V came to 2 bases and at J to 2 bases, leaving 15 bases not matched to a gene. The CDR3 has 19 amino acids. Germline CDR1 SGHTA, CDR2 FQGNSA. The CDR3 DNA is TGTGCCAGCAGCTTAACGGTCCTGAGAGCTAGCGGTACCTACAATGAGCAGTTCTTC. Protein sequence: CASSLTVLRASGTYNEQFF.

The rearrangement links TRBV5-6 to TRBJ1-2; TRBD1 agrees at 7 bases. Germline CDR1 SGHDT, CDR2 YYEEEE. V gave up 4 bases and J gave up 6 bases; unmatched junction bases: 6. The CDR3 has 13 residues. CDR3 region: CASSPTGWDGYTF. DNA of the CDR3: TGTGCCAGCAGCCCGACAGGGTGGGATGGCTACACCTTC.

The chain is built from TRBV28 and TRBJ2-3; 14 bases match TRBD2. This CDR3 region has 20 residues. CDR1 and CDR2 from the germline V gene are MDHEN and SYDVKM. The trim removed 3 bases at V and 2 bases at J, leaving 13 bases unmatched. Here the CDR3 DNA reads TGTGCCAGCAGTTTTAGACCCCTGGGACTAGCGGGGGACCACACAGATACGCAGTATTTT. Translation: CASSFRPLGLAGDHTDTQYF. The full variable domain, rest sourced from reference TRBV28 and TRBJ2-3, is DVKVTQSSRYLVKRTGEKVFLECVQDMDHENMFWYRQDPGLGLRLIYFSYDVKMKEKGDIPEGYSVSREKKERFSLILESASTNQTSMYLCASSFRPLGLAGDHTDTQYFGPGTRLTVL.

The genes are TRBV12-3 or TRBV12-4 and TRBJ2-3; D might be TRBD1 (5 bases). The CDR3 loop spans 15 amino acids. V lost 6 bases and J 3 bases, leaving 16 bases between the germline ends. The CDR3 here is CASRLQGTRTDTQYF. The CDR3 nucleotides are TGTGCCAGCAGATTGCAGGGAACGAGGACAGATACGCAGTATTTT.

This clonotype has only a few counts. CDR3 amino acids: CASSPLFGGTGELFF. CDR3 sequence (DNA): TGTGCCAGCAGTCCCCTTTTTGGGGGCACCGGGGAGCTGTTTTTT. V usage is TRBV27 and J usage is TRBJ2-2; possibly TRBD1 or TRBD2 for D (5 bases each). Trimming shortened V by 5 bases and J by 4 bases, and 14 bases separated the two germline ends. The CDR3 length is 15 residues. Germline CDR1 is MNHEY and CDR2 is SMNVEV (reference sequence).

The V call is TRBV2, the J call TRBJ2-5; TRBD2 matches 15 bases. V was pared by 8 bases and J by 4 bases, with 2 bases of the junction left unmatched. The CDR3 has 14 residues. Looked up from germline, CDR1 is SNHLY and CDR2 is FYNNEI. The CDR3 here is CASGLAGGPETQYF. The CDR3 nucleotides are TGTGCCAGCGGACTAGCGGGAGGGCCAGAGACCCAGTACTTC.

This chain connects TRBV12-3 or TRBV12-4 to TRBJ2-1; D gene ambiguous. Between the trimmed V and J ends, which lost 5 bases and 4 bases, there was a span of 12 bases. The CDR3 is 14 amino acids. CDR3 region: CASSPPGFYNEQFF. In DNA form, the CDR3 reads TGTGCCAGCAGTCCACCCGGGTTTTACAATGAGCAGTTCTTC.